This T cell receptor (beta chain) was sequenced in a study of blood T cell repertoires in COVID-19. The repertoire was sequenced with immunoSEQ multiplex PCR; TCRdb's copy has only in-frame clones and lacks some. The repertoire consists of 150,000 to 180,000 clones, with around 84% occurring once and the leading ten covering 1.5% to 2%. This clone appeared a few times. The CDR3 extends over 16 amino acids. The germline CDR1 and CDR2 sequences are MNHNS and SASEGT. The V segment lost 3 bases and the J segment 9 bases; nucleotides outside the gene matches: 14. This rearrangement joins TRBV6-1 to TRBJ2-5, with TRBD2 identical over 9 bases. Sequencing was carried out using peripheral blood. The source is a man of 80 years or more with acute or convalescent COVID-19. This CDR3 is CASSEMLAGPREAQYF. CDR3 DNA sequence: TGTGCCAGCAGTGAGATGCTAGCGGGGCCCCGGGAGGCCCAGTACTTC.